This T cell receptor beta chain was found in a study of monozygotic twins with inflammatory bowel disease. With the 5' RACE reads reprocessed, TCRdb shows one record per CDR3 protein and no DNA. The table for this sample gives approximately 420,000 distinct CDR3 sequences. The CDR3 is 16 residues long. CDR1 is PRHDT and CDR2 is FYEKMQ in the germline V gene (reference sequence). This TCR derives from a human donor with ulcerative colitis or Crohn's disease, or a healthy co-twin of an affected twin (not recorded which). Sequencing used blood. The chain is built from TRBV13 and TRBJ2-6. The CDR3 reads CASMEQAFSGANVLTF.